These T cell receptor beta chains were read from a single sample in a study of T cell clonotyping in hematopoietic cell transplantation. Only in-frame clones appear in the TCRdb table, and some are missing; sequencing was by immunoSEQ multiplex PCR. Altogether under 14,000 clones are present, around 86% being singletons, with the ten largest covering roughly 35%. The material was PBMCs, obtained 180 days after allogeneic stem cell transplant. These receptors all come from a male patient in his sixties or seventies who had an allogeneic stem cell transplant from an unrelated donor, so the T cells may come from the graft donor. Some clones in this sample may be carry-over from other donors' samples. Both conserved end residues are part of each CDR3. The order of the fields is V gene, D gene, clone size, J gene, CDR3 DNA, CDR3 protein. A D gene is named only where the DNA matches it firmly. The listing skips clone size in some rows; elsewhere it reads once, few, many or a size class.

>TRBV7-8|TRBD1|-|TRBJ1-4
TGTGCCAGCAGCTATTTACACAGGGGGGCAACTAATGAAAAACTGTTTTTT
CASSYLHRGATNEKLFF
>TRBV5-4|TRBD1|once|TRBJ1-2
TGTGCCACGGGACAGCAAACTAACTATGGCTACACCTTC
CATGQQTNYGYTF
>TRBV28|-|-|TRBJ2-7
TGTGCCATCTCGAAGGACGGAACCTACGAGCAGTACTTC
CAISKDGTYEQYF
>TRBV9|-|-|TRBJ2-2
TGTGCCAGCAGCGTAGGAGGCACCGGGGAGCTGTTTTTT
CASSVGGTGELFF
>TRBV7-9|-|once|TRBJ1-1
TGTGCCAGCAGCTCCCTGCGGGGCCTGAACACTGAAGCTTTCTTT
CASSSLRGLNTEAFF
>TRBV30|-|-|TRBJ2-7
TGTGCCTGGAGTGGGTCCTCGGAAGAGCAGTACTTC
CAWSGSSEEQYF
>TRBV30|-|-|TRBJ1-1
TGTGCCCAGACGATCGGGGTGACCACTGAAGCTTTCTTT
CAQTIGVTTEAFF
>TRBV4-3|-|-|TRBJ1-1
TGCGCCAGCAGCCAAGAAGAGGAGTCCGGATGGTCTGAAGCTTTCTTT
CASSQEEESGWSEAFF
>TRBV6-5|-|-|TRBJ1-1
TGTGCCAGCAGTTACAGCTCAGGGTATGTGAACACTGAAGCTTTCTTT
CASSYSSGYVNTEAFF
>TRBV7-2|TRBD1|-|TRBJ2-7
TGTGCCAGCAGCTTAGCGCGAGGGACAGGGTGGCGCGAGCAGTACTTC
CASSLARGTGWREQYF
>TRBV6-1|-|-|TRBJ1-6
TGTGCCAGCAGTGAAGCGCGGAATTCACCCCTCCACTTT
CASSEARNSPLHF
>TRBV27|-|-|TRBJ1-1
TGTGCCAGCAGTTTATTGGGGCAGGCTGAAGCTTTCTTT
CASSLLGQAEAFF
>TRBV12-5|-|-|TRBJ1-5
TGTGCTAGTGGCTGGGACGGATATAGCAATCAGCCCCAGCATTTT
CASGWDGYSNQPQHF
>TRBV15|-|-|TRBJ1-5
TGTGCCACCAGCAGATTTCCCGGGGAATCGAGCAATCAGCCCCAGCATTTT
CATSRFPGESSNQPQHF
>TRBV7-2|TRBD1|-|TRBJ1-1
TGTGCCGGAAGACAGGGGGCGAACACTGAAGCTTTCTTT
CAGRQGANTEAFF
>TRBV5-6|TRBD1|-|TRBJ1-2
TGTGCCAGCAGCCGCCGGACAGGGAGTAAAAATGATGGCTACACCTTC
CASSRRTGSKNDGYTF
>TRBV19|-|-|TRBJ1-1
TGTGCCACCCAGAGGGGGGGCCAATCGCGCACTGAAGCTTTCTTT
CATQRGGQSRTEAFF
>TRBV7-9|-|-|TRBJ2-2
TGTGCCAGCAGCTCAACGCAGGGAGAGGACGGGGAGCTGTTTTTT
CASSSTQGEDGELFF
>TRBV19|-|-|TRBJ1-1
TGTGCCAGTAGTCTGTTTCTAATGAACACTGAAGCTTTCTTT
CASSLFLMNTEAFF